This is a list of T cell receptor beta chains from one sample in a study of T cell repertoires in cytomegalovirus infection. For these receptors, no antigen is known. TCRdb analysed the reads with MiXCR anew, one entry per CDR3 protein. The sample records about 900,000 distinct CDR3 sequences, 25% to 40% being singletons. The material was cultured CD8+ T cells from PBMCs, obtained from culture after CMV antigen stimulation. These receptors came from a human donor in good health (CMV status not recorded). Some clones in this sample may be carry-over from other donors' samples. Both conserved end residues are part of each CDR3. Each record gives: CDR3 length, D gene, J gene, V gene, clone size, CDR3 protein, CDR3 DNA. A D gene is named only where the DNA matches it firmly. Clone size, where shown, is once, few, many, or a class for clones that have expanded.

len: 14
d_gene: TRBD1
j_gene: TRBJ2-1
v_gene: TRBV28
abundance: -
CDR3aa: CASTQGAFYNEQFF
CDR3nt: TGTGCCAGCACACAGGGGGCGTTCTACAATGAGCAGTTCTTC

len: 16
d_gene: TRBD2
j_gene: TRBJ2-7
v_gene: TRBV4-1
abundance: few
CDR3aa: CASSHGGLAESYEQYF
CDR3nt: TGCGCCAGCAGCCATGGGGGACTAGCGGAGTCCTACGAGCAGTACTTC

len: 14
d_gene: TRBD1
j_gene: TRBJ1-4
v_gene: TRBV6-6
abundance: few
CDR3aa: CASGLRGPEEKLFF
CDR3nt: TGTGCCAGCGGACTCAGGGGGCCCGAGGAAAAACTGTTTTTT

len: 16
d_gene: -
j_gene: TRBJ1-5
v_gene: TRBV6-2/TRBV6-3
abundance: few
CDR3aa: CASSYLGLSSNQPQHF
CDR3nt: TGTGCCAGCAGTTACCTGGGATTAAGTAGCAATCAGCCCCAGCATTTT

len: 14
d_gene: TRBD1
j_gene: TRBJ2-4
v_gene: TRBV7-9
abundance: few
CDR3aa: CASSTNRGQDIQYF
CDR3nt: TGTGCCAGCAGCACAAACAGGGGGCAGGACATTCAGTACTTC

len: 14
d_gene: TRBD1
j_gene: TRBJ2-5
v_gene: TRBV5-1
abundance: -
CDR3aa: CASSPTGGWETQYF
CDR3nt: TGCGCCAGCAGCCCGACAGGGGGATGGGAGACCCAGTACTTC

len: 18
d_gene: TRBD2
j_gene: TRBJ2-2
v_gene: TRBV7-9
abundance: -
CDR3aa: CASSKPGLAGANTGELFF
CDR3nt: TGTGCCAGCAGCAAACCGGGACTAGCGGGGGCCAACACCGGGGAGCTGTTTTTT

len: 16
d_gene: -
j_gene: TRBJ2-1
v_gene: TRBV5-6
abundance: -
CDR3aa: CASRGPGRSSYNEQFF
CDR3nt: TGTGCCAGCAGGGGACCGGGACGGAGCTCCTACAATGAGCAGTTCTTC

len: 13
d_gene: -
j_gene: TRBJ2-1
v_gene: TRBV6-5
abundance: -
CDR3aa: CSTGKGFGNEQFF
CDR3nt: TGTTCCACGGGGAAGGGATTTGGCAATGAGCAGTTCTTC

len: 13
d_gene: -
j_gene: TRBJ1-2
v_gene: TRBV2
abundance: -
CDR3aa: CASSGQPEGGYTF
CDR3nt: TGTGCCAGCAGTGGCCAGCCAGAGGGTGGCTACACCTTC

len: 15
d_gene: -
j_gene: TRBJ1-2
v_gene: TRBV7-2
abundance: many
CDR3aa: CASEGLFGVWYGYTF
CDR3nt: TGTGCCAGCGAGGGACTTTTTGGTGTGTGGTATGGCTACACCTTC

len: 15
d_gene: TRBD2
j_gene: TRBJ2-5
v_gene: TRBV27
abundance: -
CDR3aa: CASSGLAAYQETQYF
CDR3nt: TGTGCCAGTTCGGGACTAGCGGCATACCAAGAGACCCAGTACTTC

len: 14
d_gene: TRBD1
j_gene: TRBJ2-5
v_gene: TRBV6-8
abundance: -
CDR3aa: CASRSRGLGETQYF
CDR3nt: TGTGCCAGCCGAAGCAGGGGGCTAGGAGAGACCCAGTACTTC

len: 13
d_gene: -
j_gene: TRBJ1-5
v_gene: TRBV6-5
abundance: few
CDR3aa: CASSGPGNQPQHF
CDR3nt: TGTGCCAGCAGCGGACCTGGTAATCAGCCCCAGCATTTT

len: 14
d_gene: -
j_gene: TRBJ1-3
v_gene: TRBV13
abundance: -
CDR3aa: CASSSPRDGNTIYF
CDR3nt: TGTGCCAGCAGCTCCCCCAGGGATGGAAACACCATATATTTT

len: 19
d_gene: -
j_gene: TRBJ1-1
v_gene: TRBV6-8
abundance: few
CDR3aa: CASSYSRSRDLLMNTEAFF
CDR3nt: TGTGCCAGCAGTTACTCGAGGTCCAGGGACTTATTAATGAACACTGAAGCTTTCTTT

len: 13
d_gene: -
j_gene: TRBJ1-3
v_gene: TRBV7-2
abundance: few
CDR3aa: CASSFGGGNTIYF
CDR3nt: TGTGCCAGCAGCTTCGGAGGTGGAAACACCATATATTTT

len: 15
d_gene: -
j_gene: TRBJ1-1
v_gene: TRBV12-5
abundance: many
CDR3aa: CASGFEGETNTEAFF
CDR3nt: TGTGCTAGTGGTTTTGAGGGGGAGACGAACACTGAAGCTTTCTTT

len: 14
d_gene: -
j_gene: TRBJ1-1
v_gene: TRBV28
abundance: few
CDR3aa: CASSATGAPTEAFF
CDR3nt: TGTGCCAGCAGTGCTACGGGGGCGCCCACTGAAGCTTTCTTT

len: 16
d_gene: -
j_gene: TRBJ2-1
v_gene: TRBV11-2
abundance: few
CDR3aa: CASRGNWGAQWNEQFF
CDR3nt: TGTGCCAGCAGGGGCAATTGGGGGGCTCAGTGGAATGAGCAGTTCTTC

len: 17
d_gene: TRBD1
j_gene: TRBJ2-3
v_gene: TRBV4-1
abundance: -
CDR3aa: CASSHEQGVAFTDTQYF
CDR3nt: TGCGCCAGCAGCCATGAACAGGGGGTTGCGTTCACAGATACGCAGTATTTT

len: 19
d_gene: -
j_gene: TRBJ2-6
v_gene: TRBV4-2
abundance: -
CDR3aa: CASSQDKDSIFSGANVLTF
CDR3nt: TGTGCCAGCAGCCAAGATAAGGACAGTATATTCTCTGGGGCCAACGTCCTGACTTTC

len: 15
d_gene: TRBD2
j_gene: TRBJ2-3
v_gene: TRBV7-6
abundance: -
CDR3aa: CASSDLAGATNTQYF
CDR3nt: TGTGCCAGCAGCGACCTAGCGGGGGCTACAAATACGCAGTATTTT

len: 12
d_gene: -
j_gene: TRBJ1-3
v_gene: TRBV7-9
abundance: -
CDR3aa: CASIHFGNTIYF
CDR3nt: TGTGCCAGCATCCACTTTGGAAACACCATATATTTT

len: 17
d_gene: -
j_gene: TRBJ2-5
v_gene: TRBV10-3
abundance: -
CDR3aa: CAISERHSGAIQETQYF
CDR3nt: TGTGCCATCAGTGAGAGACATTCCGGGGCCATCCAAGAGACCCAGTACTTC

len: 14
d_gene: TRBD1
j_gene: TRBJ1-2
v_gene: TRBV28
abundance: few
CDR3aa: CASSLPGGVRGYTF
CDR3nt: TGTGCCAGCAGTTTGCCAGGGGGGGTACGTGGCTACACCTTC

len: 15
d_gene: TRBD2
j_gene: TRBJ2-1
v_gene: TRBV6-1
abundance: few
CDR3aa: CASSERTSGGNEQFF
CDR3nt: TGTGCCAGCAGTGAACGGACTAGCGGGGGAAATGAGCAGTTCTTC

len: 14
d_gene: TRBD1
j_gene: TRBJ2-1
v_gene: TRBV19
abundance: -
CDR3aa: CASSIGTAYNEQFF
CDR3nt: TGTGCCAGCAGTATTGGGACAGCTTACAATGAGCAGTTCTTC

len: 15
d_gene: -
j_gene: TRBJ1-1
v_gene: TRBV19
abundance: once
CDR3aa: CASSRTRGKGTEAFF
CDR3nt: TGTGCCAGTAGTAGGACAAGGGGTAAGGGCACTGAAGCTTTCTTT

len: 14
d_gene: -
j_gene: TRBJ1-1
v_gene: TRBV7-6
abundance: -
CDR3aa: CVSSQTGPNTEAFF
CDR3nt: TGTGTCAGCAGCCAGACAGGCCCGAACACTGAAGCTTTCTTT

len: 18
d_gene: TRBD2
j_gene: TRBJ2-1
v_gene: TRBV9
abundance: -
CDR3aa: CASSAPAGGKSSYNEQFF
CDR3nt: TGTGCCAGCAGCGCTCCCGCCGGGGGGAAGAGCTCCTACAATGAGCAGTTCTTC

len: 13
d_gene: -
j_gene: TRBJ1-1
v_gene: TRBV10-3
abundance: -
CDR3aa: CAISEATTAEAFF
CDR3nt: TGTGCCATCAGTGAGGCGACCACGGCTGAAGCTTTCTTT

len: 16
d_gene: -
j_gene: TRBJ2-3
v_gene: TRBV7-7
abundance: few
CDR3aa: CASSLGPRGSADTQYF
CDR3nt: TGTGCTAGCAGCTTAGGTCCGAGGGGTTCCGCAGATACGCAGTATTTT

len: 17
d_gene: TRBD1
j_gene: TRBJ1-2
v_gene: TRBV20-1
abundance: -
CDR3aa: CSAHPRKGGARGYGYTF
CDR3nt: TGCAGTGCCCACCCCCGAAAAGGGGGCGCCAGGGGCTATGGCTACACCTTC

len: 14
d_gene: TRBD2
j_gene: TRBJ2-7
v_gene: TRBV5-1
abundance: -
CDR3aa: CASSFERGAYEQYF
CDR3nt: TGCGCCAGCAGCTTCGAGCGGGGGGCCTACGAGCAGTACTTC

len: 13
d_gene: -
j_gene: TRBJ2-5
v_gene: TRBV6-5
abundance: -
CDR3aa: CASRPRGLETQYF
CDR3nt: TGTGCCAGCAGACCCAGGGGATTAGAGACCCAGTACTTC

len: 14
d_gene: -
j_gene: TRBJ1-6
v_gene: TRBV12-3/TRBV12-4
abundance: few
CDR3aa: CASSPGLGDSPLHF
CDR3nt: TGTGCCAGCAGTCCGGGACTAGGTGATTCACCCCTCCACTTT

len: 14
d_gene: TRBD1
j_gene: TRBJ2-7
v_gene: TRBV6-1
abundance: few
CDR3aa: CASSDVTGGYEQYF
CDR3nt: TGTGCCAGCAGTGACGTGACAGGGGGCTACGAGCAGTACTTC

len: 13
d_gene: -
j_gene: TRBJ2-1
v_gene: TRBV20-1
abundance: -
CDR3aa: CSARDDQSNEQFF
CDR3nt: TGCAGTGCTAGAGATGACCAGTCCAATGAGCAGTTCTTC

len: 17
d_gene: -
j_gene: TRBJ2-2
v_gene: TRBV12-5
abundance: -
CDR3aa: CASGLAYGTENTGELFF
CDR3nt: TGTGCTAGTGGTTTGGCGTACGGGACGGAGAACACCGGGGAGCTGTTTTTT

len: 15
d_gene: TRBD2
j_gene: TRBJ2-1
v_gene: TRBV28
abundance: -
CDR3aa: CASSLILAGDNEQFF
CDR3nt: TGTGCCAGCAGTTTAATCCTAGCGGGGGACAATGAGCAGTTCTTC

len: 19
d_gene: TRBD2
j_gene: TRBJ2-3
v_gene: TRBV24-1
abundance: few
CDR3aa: CATSVVTRTSGVAQDTQYF
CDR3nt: TGTGCCACCAGTGTCGTGACTCGGACTAGCGGGGTCGCACAAGATACGCAGTATTTT

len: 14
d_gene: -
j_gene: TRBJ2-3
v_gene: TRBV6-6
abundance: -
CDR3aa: CASSYTDRTDTQYF
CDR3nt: TGTGCCAGCAGTTACACCGACAGGACAGATACGCAGTATTTT

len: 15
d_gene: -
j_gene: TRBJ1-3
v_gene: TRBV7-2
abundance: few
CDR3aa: CASSPGGISGNTIYF
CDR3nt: TGTGCCAGCAGCCCGGGAGGGATCTCTGGAAACACCATATATTTT

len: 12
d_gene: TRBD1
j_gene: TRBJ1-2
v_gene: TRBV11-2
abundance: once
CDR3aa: CASSLGTGLYTF
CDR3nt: TGTGCCAGCAGCTTAGGGACAGGGCTATACACCTTC

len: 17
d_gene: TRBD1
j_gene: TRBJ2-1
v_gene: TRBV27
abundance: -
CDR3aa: CARKLRDRGFTYNEQFF
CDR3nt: TGTGCCAGAAAACTCCGGGACAGGGGGTTTACCTACAATGAGCAGTTCTTC

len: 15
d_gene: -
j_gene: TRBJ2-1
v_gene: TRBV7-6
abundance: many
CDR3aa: CASSSVVSSYNEQFF
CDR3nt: TGTGCCAGCAGCTCCGTGGTGAGCTCCTACAATGAGCAGTTCTTC

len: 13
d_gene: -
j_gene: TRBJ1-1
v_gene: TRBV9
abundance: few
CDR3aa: CASSVVAYTEAFF
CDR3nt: TGTGCCAGCAGCGTAGTGGCGTACACTGAAGCTTTCTTT

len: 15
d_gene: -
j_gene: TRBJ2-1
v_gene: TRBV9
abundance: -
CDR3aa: CASSRSPSSYNEQFF
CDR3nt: TGTGCCAGCAGTCGAAGTCCGAGCTCCTACAATGAGCAGTTCTTC

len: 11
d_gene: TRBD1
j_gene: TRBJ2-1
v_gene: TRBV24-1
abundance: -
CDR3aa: CATRQGNEQFF
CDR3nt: TGTGCCACCCGACAGGGTAATGAGCAGTTCTTC